This entry concerns a single T cell receptor (beta chain). Its antigen is unknown. This entry comes from a study of beta chain features in type 1 diabetes. Study-wide context: Regarding age, gender and cell yields, patients proved similar to healthy donors. Findings of the study overall: Among patients with Type 1 diabetes, TCRB CDR3s were moderately but significantly shorter in every one of the four CD4+ subsets. Patients with type 1 diabetes carried fewer insertions and had more deletions at their VDJ junctions.

This CDR3 contains 16 residues. The V gene end was trimmed by 8 bases and the J gene end by 8 bases; junction bases not matched to a gene: 15. Germline CDR1 is MDHEN and CDR2 is SYDVKM. The investigators reverse transcribed all of the isolated RNA, so they sequenced expressed TCRB transcripts. Measured with immunoSEQ multiplex PCR; TCRdb has only the in-frame clones, and not every one. The sample includes tens of thousands of clones, about 69% of them seen just once. J is TRBJ2-1 and V is TRBV28; TRBD2 matches at 10 bases. The TCR was taken from a man younger than 35 with type 1 diabetes. Material for sequencing was Tregs from blood. Here the CDR3 DNA reads TGTGCCAGCGGTCCCCAAGCGGGAGGGGGACTGGATGAGCAGTTCTTC. Protein product: CASGPQAGGGLDEQFF.